This TCR beta chain was identified in a study of blood T cells in healthy people across ages. It was with a sample-barcoded 5' primer and a J-beta primer mix that a second PCR of about 7 to 12 cycles was run. TCRdb analysed the 5' RACE reads with MiXCR anew, one entry per CDR3 protein. The table lists about 1.6 million distinct CDR3 sequences, about 35% of them singletons. CDR1 and CDR2 (germline): MNHEY, SVGEGT. The CDR3 contains 15 residues. The V gene lost 4 bases and the J gene lost 6 bases, with 16 bases spanning the gap. This TCR derives from a woman under 40 in good health. The J gene is TRBJ2-1, the V gene TRBV6-2 or TRBV6-3; TRBD1 is a possible D gene (6 bases). The sequenced sample consisted of blood. For the CDR3, the DNA is TGTGCCAGCAGTTCAGCCGGGACACGATTCAATGAGCAGTTCTTC. The encoded protein is CASSSAGTRFNEQFF.